This T cell receptor beta chain was documented in a study of blood T cell repertoires in COVID-19. V lost 7 bases and J 7 bases, leaving 19 bases between the germline ends. The CDR3 runs to 14 residues. The V gene's germline CDR1 is LNHDA and CDR2 SQIVND (reference sequence). Repertoires were generated with immunoSEQ multiplex PCR, while TCRdb's copy carries only in-frame clones and drops some. The sample lists hundreds of thousands of clones; approximately 86% were seen once. The table lists this clone with a few counts. Those enrolled, adults aged roughly 18 to 90 years, came from under 25 US areas. Participants' own reports of clinical history determined their cohort assignment.

Sequencing used PBMCs or T cells enriched from blood (not recorded which). This chain links TRBV19 with TRBJ1-2, with D possibly TRBD1 on 5 matching bases. This receptor was obtained from a woman under 40 who had been exposed to COVID-19. The CDR3 protein is CASKPTGGSVGYTF. CDR3 DNA sequence: TGTGCCAGTAAGCCTACCGGGGGATCAGTTGGCTACACCTTC. Together with reference TRBV19 and TRBJ1-2, the CDR3 gives the full variable domain: DGGITQSPKYLFRKEGQNVTLSCEQNLNHDAMYWYRQDPGQGLRLIYYSQIVNDFQKGDIAEGYSVSREKKESFPLTVTSAQKNPTAFYLCASKPTGGSVGYTFGSGTRLTVV.